This TCR beta chain was captured by sequencing in a study of shared clonotypes between healthy human individuals. The study ran the assay at deep level. Repertoires were generated with immunoSEQ multiplex PCR, while TCRdb's copy carries only in-frame clones and drops some. The top ten hold 12% of the sample, which has hundreds of thousands of clones, approximately 71% seen once. From germline, CDR1 is SQVTM and CDR2 ANQGSEA. The germline V and J ends were trimmed by 6 bases and 2 bases, with 10 bases remaining between them. This CDR3 has 12 amino acids. The donors, all of them Caucasian adults, lived in Nashville, Tennessee.

The V gene is TRBV29-1, the J gene TRBJ1-1; tentative D call: TRBD1 (5 bases). The TCR originated in a woman aged 40 to 55 in good health. Some clones in this sample may be carry-over from other donors' samples. The sequenced sample was PBMCs. CDR3 sequence (DNA): TGCAGCGTCCGGGACGCCAACACTGAAGCTTTCTTT. Amino acid sequence: CSVRDANTEAFF.